This T cell receptor beta chain is from a study of CXCR3-negative and CXCR3-positive naive CD8 T cells. Study-level information: Across all libraries, TRB reads numbered some 140 million, with about 1.5 +/- 0.3 million in each library.

Broader study findings: Researchers report CXCR3 expression partially decreased after cryopreservation, with fresh PBMCs used in most assays. Memory CD8+ cells showed much lower diversity, while both naive subsets displayed comparably high diversity.

Researchers prepared the TRB cDNA libraries using 5' RACE with UMI labels. TCRdb re-called the 5' RACE reads and gives one entry per CDR3 protein, without DNA. This sample contains 100,000 to 150,000 distinct CDR3 sequences. The CDR3 extends over 18 amino acids. CDR1 and CDR2 from the germline V gene are MNHNS and SASEGT. As for this clonotype: Antigen: not known.

Among CD8+ T cells, naive ones were CD45RO-CCR7+CD27+CD95-. The receptor comes from a human donor in good health. Some clones in this sample may be carry-over from other donors' samples. The sequencing input was naive CXCR3- CD8+ T cells from blood. Sample subset: CD45RO-CCR7+CD27+CD95- naive CD8+ T cells lacking CXCR3 (TNR3-). The V call is TRBV6-1, the J call TRBJ2-3; TCRdb selects TRBD2, and the lack of DNA leaves this call unchecked. This chain's CDR3 is CASSEASGDPDGADTQYF.